This T cell receptor (beta chain) emerged from a study of response to subunit inactivated influenza vaccine. Study results and limitations: Seasonal influenza vaccination, on each occasion, was suggested by the authors to recruit few new T cells.

The V segment lost 6 bases and the J segment 0 bases; nucleotides outside the gene matches: 7. Germline values: CDR1 SGHVS, CDR2 FNYEAQ. The CDR3 contains 16 residues. A remark on this clonotype: Its specificity is unknown.

Each CDR3 protein is one row after TCRdb ran MiXCR on the RT-PCR reads. The profile shows about 150,000 distinct CDR3 sequences, roughly 10% of them singletons. This chain links TRBV7-6 with TRBJ2-1; 8 bases fit TRBD2. The sample consisted of CD8+ T cells sorted from PBMCs, taken roughly 24 months after vaccination. The receptor was isolated from a man between 50 and 75 years old who received an inactivated influenza vaccine. The CDR3 reads CASSPGSGTSYNEQFF. In nucleotides, the CDR3 is TGTGCCAGCAGTCCTGGTAGCGGGACCTCCTACAATGAGCAGTTCTTC.